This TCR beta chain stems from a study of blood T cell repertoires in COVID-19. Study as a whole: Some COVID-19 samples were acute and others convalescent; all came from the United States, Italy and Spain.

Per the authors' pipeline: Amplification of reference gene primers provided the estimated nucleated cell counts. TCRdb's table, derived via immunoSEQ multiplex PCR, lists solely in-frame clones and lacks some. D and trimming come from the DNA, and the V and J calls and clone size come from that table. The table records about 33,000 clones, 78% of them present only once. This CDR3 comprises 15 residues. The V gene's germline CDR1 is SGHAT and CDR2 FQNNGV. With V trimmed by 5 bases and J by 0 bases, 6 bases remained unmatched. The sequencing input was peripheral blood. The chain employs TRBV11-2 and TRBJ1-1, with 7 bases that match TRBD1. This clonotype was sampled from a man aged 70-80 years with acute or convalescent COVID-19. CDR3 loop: CASSRRQGMNTEAFF. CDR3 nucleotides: TGTGCCAGCAGCCGTAGACAGGGCATGAACACTGAAGCTTTCTTT.